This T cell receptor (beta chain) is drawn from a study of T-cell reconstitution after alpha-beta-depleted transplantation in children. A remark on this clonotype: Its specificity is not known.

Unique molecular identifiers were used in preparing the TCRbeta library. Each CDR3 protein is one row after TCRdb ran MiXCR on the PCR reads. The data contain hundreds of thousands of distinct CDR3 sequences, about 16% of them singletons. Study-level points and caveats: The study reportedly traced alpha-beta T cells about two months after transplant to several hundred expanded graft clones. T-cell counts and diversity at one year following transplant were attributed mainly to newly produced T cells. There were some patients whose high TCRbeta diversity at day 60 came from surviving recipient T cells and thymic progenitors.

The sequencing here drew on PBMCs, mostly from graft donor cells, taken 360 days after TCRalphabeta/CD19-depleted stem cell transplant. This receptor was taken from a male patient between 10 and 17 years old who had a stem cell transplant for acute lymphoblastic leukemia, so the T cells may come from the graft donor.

As DNA, the CDR3 is TGTGCCAGCTCACCTGGGACAAGGGGAGCTGGGGCCAACGTCCTGACTTTC. Its translation: CASSPGTRGAGANVLTF. The chain couples TRBV18 to TRBJ2-6; D is perhaps TRBD1 (6 bases). Germline V gene lookup returns CDR1 KGHSH and CDR2 LQKENI. V lost 3 bases, J lost 2 bases, and 14 bases lay in between. The CDR3 runs to 17 residues.